This entry describes one TCR beta chain. The data originate from a study of beta chain features in type 1 diabetes. CDR1 and CDR2 from the germline V gene are SGHRS and YFSETQ. The CDR3 is 15 residues long. V lost 2 bases to trimming and J lost 5 bases, with 14 bases between them. Every isolated RNA sample was fully reverse transcribed, so sequencing captured expressed TCRB transcripts. This table comes from immunoSEQ multiplex PCR, and its TCRdb copy is limited to in-frame clones, with some not included. The sample shows a few hundred thousand clones, 25% to 35% of them seen only once. The chain employs TRBV5-1 and TRBJ2-1; D gene uncertain. This TCR derives from a man aged 30 to 45 in good health. Source material: central memory CD4+ T cells from blood. CDR3 residues: CASSFAPGKNNEQFF. The CDR3 coding sequence is TGCGCCAGCAGCTTTGCCCCCGGCAAGAACAATGAGCAGTTCTTC.